One T cell receptor beta chain is described in this entry. What it binds is unknown. This sample stems from a study of CXCR3-negative and CXCR3-positive naive CD8 T cells. The CDR3 runs to 13 residues. The germline V gene encodes CDR1 MGHDK and CDR2 SYGVNS. UMI-tagged TRB cDNA libraries were built via 5' RACE. TCRdb derives one entry per CDR3 protein from the 5' RACE reads, leaving out DNA. The listing records over 100,000 distinct CDR3 sequences. General study points: With respect to TRBV-TRBJ usage, naive CXCR3-negative and CXCR3-positive cells were similar; memory differed. When CXCR3-positive naive cells were set against CXCR3-negative naive cells, the former had more hydrophobic TRB CDR3s. Whereas both naive subsets had comparably high diversity, memory CD8+ cells had much lower diversity. Naive subsets displayed similar surface CD5, and TCR strength was inferred from TRB CDR3 properties.

The specimen was naive CXCR3- CD8+ T cells from blood. Subset reported: CD45RO-CCR7+CD27+CD95- naive CD8+ T cells lacking CXCR3 (TNR3-). The chain couples TRBV25-1 to TRBJ2-2; without DNA, the TCRdb call of TRBD1 cannot be checked. The receptor's source is a human donor in good health. Some clones in this sample may be carry-over from other donors' samples. The chain's CDR3 is CASRQGGTGELFF.